The 30 T cell receptor beta chains below come from one sample, sequenced in a study of cytomegalovirus exposure and HLA in healthy donors listed by TCRdb under 2017. The library came from the immunoSEQ multiplex PCR assay. This immuneACCESS table, as held by TCRdb, lists in-frame sequences with V and J called but not all clones. Of the missing ones, under half trace to an unresolved V gene in checked studies; the others have no known cause. Here the sample has a few hundred thousand clones; around 86% occur a single time. The ten largest clones take up 1% of the sample. Sequencing input: PBMCs. These receptors originate from a woman aged 18 to 35 in good health and CMV-seronegative.

The sample holds one count of this clone. The rearrangement links TRBV27 to TRBJ2-7; TRBD2 agrees at 10 bases. CDR3 length equals 17 residues. V trimming: 7 bases; J trimming: 5 bases; junction bases outside the gene matches: 17. Germline V gene data show CDR1 as MNHEY and CDR2 as SMNVEV (reference sequence). The CDR3, as DNA: TGTGCCAGCACTCCTCCCCTCCTAGCGGGAGAGCCCCACGAGCAGTACTTC. Translation gives CASTPPLLAGEPHEQYF.

This chain uses TRBV27 with TRBJ2-7, with 10 bases lining up with TRBD2. The CDR3 spans 14 residues. With V trimmed by 7 bases and J by 0 bases, 3 bases remained unmatched. The V gene's germline CDR1 is MNHEY and CDR2 SMNVEV (reference sequence). The CDR3 here is CASIRLAGSYEQYF. CDR3 in DNA: TGTGCCAGCATCCGACTAGCGGGCTCCTACGAGCAGTACTTC.

The chain carries TRBV7-8 and TRBJ1-2; D possibly corresponds to TRBD1 (5 bases). Germline values: CDR1 SGHVS, CDR2 FQNEAQ. Trimming cost V 0 bases and J 8 bases, with 22 bases left between them. The CDR3 runs 17 residues. CDR3: CASSLADRSAGGEGYTF. The DNA of the CDR3 is TGTGCCAGCAGCTTAGCTGACCGATCGGCCGGGGGGGAGGGCTACACCTTC.

The chain uses TRBV15 and TRBJ2-1; the match to TRBD1 covers 8 bases. The V gene end was trimmed by 3 bases and the J gene end by 4 bases; junction bases not matched to a gene: 5. The CDR3 consists of 15 residues. The germline CDR1 and CDR2 sequences are LNHNV and YYDKDF (reference sequence). CDR3 bases: TGTGCCACCAGCAGGGACAGGGCCAAATACAATGAGCAGTTCTTC. It codes for CATSRDRAKYNEQFF.

A few counts support this clone. This rearrangement joins TRBV2 to TRBJ2-7, with TRBD1 as a possible D gene (6 bases). The germline V gene encodes CDR1 SNHLY and CDR2 FYNNEI. The CDR3 runs 10 residues. V was cut by 11 bases and J by 6 bases, with 11 bases left in between. The CDR3 loop is CAGWGREQYF. The CDR3 region has the DNA TGTGCCGGCTGGGGGCGCGAGCAGTACTTC.

The chain has TRBV6-5 and TRBJ2-2; D is undetermined. The CDR3 covers 15 residues. Per germline, CDR1 MNHEY and CDR2 SVGAGI. V was trimmed by 7 bases and J by 6 bases, leaving 18 bases between them. The CDR3 is CASNLHPGHPGELFF. CDR3 in DNA: TGTGCCAGCAACCTTCATCCGGGTCATCCCGGGGAGCTGTTTTTT.

J is TRBJ2-1 and V is TRBV19; 12 nucleotides match TRBD2. The trim removed 6 bases at V and 4 bases at J, leaving 7 bases unmatched. Germline V gives CDR1 LNHDA, CDR2 SQIVND (reference sequence). The CDR3 runs 16 residues. The CDR3 coding sequence is TGTGCCAGTAGGCCAGGCACTAGCGGGGGGTACAATGAGCAGTTCTTC. Amino acids: CASRPGTSGGYNEQFF. The entire variable domain, with the rest obtained from reference TRBV19 and TRBJ2-1, is as follows: DGGITQSPKYLFRKEGQNVTLSCEQNLNHDAMYWYRQDPGQGLRLIYYSQIVNDFQKGDIAEGYSVSREKKESFPLTVTSAQKNPTAFYLCASRPGTSGGYNEQFFGPGTRLTVL.

Notes on this clone: The sample carries other DNA sequences with the same CDR3. This chain uses TRBV18 with TRBJ2-7; 12 nucleotides agree with TRBD1. The CDR3 loop spans 14 amino acids. With V trimmed by 2 bases and J by 5 bases, 1 base remained unmatched. CDR1 and CDR2 from the germline V gene are KGHSH and LQKENI. The CDR3 region is CASSPGTGGDEQYF. CDR3 in DNA: TGTGCCAGCTCACCAGGGACAGGGGGCGACGAGCAGTACTTC. Looking up the rest from reference TRBV18 and TRBJ2-7 gives the full variable domain: NAGVMQNPRHLVRRRGQEARLRCSPMKGHSHVYWYRQLPEEGLKFMVYLQKENIIDESGMPKERFSAEFPKEGPSILRIQQVVRGDSAAYFCASSPGTGGDEQYFGPGTRLTVT.

This clone was picked up a small number of times. The rearrangement joins TRBV5-1 to TRBJ2-1, with TRBD2 matching 11 bases. V lost 5 bases to trimming and J lost 8 bases; unmatched junction nucleotides: 9. Germline V CDR1 and CDR2: SGHRS, YFSETQ. The CDR3 length is 15 residues. The CDR3 spells CASRPLTSGSDEQFF. Written as DNA, the CDR3 is TGCGCCAGCAGACCCCTTACTAGCGGGAGCGATGAGCAGTTCTTC.

The chain uses TRBV27 and TRBJ1-5; 9 nucleotides line up with TRBD1. Germline assignment: CDR1 MNHEY and CDR2 SMNVEV (reference sequence). The length of the CDR3 is 15 residues. J was trimmed by 5 bases and V by 2 bases; bases with no gene match: 4. DNA for the CDR3: TGTGCCAGCAGTTTAAGGCGACAGGGGGATCAGCCCCAGCATTTT. It yields the protein CASSLRRQGDQPQHF.

J is TRBJ1-2 and V is TRBV4-2, with TRBD1 matching 7 bases. Germline CDR1 reads LGHNA; CDR2 reads YNFKEQ. This CDR3 has 16 amino acids. V shed 0 bases and J 3 bases; nucleotides not matched to a gene: 7. Here the CDR3 reads CASSQEGRGTHYGYTF. CDR3 nucleotide sequence: TGTGCCAGCAGCCAAGAGGGCAGGGGGACTCACTATGGCTACACCTTC.

The rearrangement links TRBV27 to TRBJ1-2, with no clear D. The CDR3 sequence is 19 residues long. Germline loops: CDR1 MNHEY, CDR2 SMNVEV (reference sequence). Trimming cost V 5 bases and J 4 bases, with 29 bases left between them. This CDR3 is CASSRTPYPGSRAGYGYTF. The CDR3 DNA reads TGTGCCAGCAGTCGCACACCCTATCCCGGGAGCCGAGCTGGCTATGGCTACACCTTC.

CDR3 nucleotide sequence: TGTGCCAGCAGCGTCCCAGGGCAACAGGGTGGCTACACCTTC. As protein: CASSVPGQQGGYTF. The chain recombines TRBV7-8 with TRBJ1-2; possibly TRBD1 for D (6 bases). The CDR3 extends over 14 amino acids. Trimming took off 5 bases at V and 7 bases at J, with 17 bases between the two ends. The germline CDR1 and CDR2 sequences are SGHVS and FQNEAQ.

A single count supports this clone. The rearrangement links TRBV27 to TRBJ2-7, with TRBD1 matching over 9 bases. V shed 1 base and J 1 base; nucleotides not matched to a gene: 8. Germline loops: CDR1 MNHEY, CDR2 SMNVEV (reference sequence). This CDR3 comprises 17 residues. The CDR3 loop is CASSLWVRDRVSYEQYF. CDR3 coding DNA: TGTGCCAGCAGTTTATGGGTACGGGACAGGGTTTCCTACGAGCAGTACTTC.

The chain combines TRBV5-6 with TRBJ1-2, with TRBD1 matching over 8 bases. Per the germline V gene, CDR1 is SGHDT and CDR2 is YYEEEE. The CDR3 contains 14 residues. V gave up 4 bases and J gave up 7 bases; unmatched junction bases: 9. CDR3: CASSRTGILSGYTF. The DNA for the CDR3 is TGTGCCAGCAGCCGGACAGGGATACTAAGTGGCTACACCTTC. The full variable domain, its missing parts supplied by reference TRBV5-6 and TRBJ1-2, is DAGVTQSPTHLIKTRGQQVTLRCSPKSGHDTVSWYQQALGQGPQFIFQYYEEEERQRGNFPDRFSGHQFPNYSSELNVNALLLGDSALYLCASSRTGILSGYTFGSGTRLTVV.

The chain joins TRBV6-5 to TRBJ1-1; no definite D call. CDR1 is MNHEY and CDR2 is SVGAGI in the germline V gene. V lost 5 bases and J 4 bases, leaving 8 bases between the germline ends. The CDR3 contains 12 residues. In DNA, the CDR3 is TGTGCCAGCAGTACCGGGTCCACTGAAGCTTTCTTT. Translation: CASSTGSTEAFF.

The chain uses TRBV19 and TRBJ1-1, with TRBD1 as a possible D gene (5 bases). This CDR3 is 12 amino acids long. CDR1 and CDR2 (germline): LNHDA, SQIVND (reference sequence). Trimming pared 2 bases from V and 12 bases from J, leaving 13 bases between. The DNA of the CDR3 is TGTGCCAGTAGTATAACCCAGGGCAAACCTTTCTTT. Translated, it gives CASSITQGKPFF.

The V gene is TRBV7-8, the J gene TRBJ1-2, with 8 bases lining up with TRBD1. V trimming: 0 bases; J trimming: 3 bases; junction bases outside the gene matches: 0. This CDR3 has 14 residues. Germline CDR1 and CDR2: SGHVS and FQNEAQ. CDR3 sequence (DNA): TGTGCCAGCAGCTTAGCGACAGGGGACTATGGCTACACCTTC. Translating it yields CASSLATGDYGYTF.

The chain links TRBV10-1 to TRBJ2-1; maybe TRBD2 (5 bases). CDR1 is WNHNN, CDR2 SYGVQD, per germline (reference sequence). This CDR3 is 13 amino acids long. V was trimmed by 5 bases and J by 8 bases, leaving 13 bases between them. This chain's CDR3 is CASSSRLGDEQFF. In DNA form, the CDR3 reads TGCGCCAGCAGTAGCCGCCTCGGGGATGAGCAGTTCTTC.

The chain joins TRBV5-1 to TRBJ1-2, with no clear D. The CDR3 totals 15 residues. Trimming removed 1 base at V and 7 bases at J, with 17 bases between. The germline gives CDR1 SGHRS, CDR2 YFSETQ. The chain's CDR3 is CASSLMSSGEAGYTF. Written as DNA, the CDR3 is TGCGCCAGCAGCTTGATGAGTTCTGGGGAGGCTGGCTACACCTTC.

V and J are TRBV4-1 and TRBJ2-7, with 11 bases matching TRBD1. V dropped 4 bases and J dropped 0; count of bases not matched to a gene: 8. The CDR3 extends over 17 amino acids. Germline-derived CDR1 and CDR2 are MGHRA and YSYEKL. The CDR3 reads CASSPWDRGIVSYEQYF. In DNA form, the CDR3 reads TGCGCCAGCAGCCCCTGGGACAGGGGGATCGTCTCCTACGAGCAGTACTTC.

The chain joins TRBV7-6 to TRBJ2-3, with 9 bases identical to TRBD2. V lost 0 bases and J lost 4; bases outside the gene matches: 2. Germline lookup yields CDR1 SGHVS and CDR2 FNYEAQ. The CDR3 consists of 15 residues. The chain's CDR3 is CASSLASGSADTQYF. DNA for the CDR3: TGTGCCAGCAGCTTAGCTAGCGGGAGTGCAGATACGCAGTATTTT. Filled out from reference TRBV7-6 and TRBJ2-3, the complete variable domain reads GAGVSQSPRYKVTKRGQDVALRCDPISGHVSLYWYRQALGQGPEFLTYFNYEAQQDKSGLPNDRFSAERPEGSISTLTIQRTEQRDSAMYRCASSLASGSADTQYFGPGTRLTVL.

V usage is TRBV19 and J usage is TRBJ2-5; the D is unclear. Trimming stripped 1 base from V and 2 bases from J, with 11 bases between. Germline V gives CDR1 LNHDA, CDR2 SQIVND (reference sequence). The CDR3 covers 15 residues. The CDR3 here is CASSIVRQQQETQYF. CDR3 in DNA: TGTGCCAGTAGTATAGTGCGGCAGCAGCAAGAGACCCAGTACTTC.

The chain recombines TRBV4-2 with TRBJ2-2, with 13 bases that match TRBD2. Per the germline V gene, CDR1 is LGHNA and CDR2 is YNFKEQ. With 2 bases clipped from V and 4 bases from J, the junction kept 1 base outside the gene matches. The CDR3 runs to 16 residues. CDR3 DNA sequence: TGTGCCAGCAGCCAAACTAGCGGGAGGGCCACCGGGGAGCTGTTTTTT. It encodes CASSQTSGRATGELFF.

The chain uses TRBV10-3 and TRBJ2-7; a possible D gene is TRBD1 (6 bases). The CDR3 consists of 13 residues. Trimming took off 8 bases at V and 0 bases at J, with 11 bases between the two ends. Germline CDR1 and CDR2: ENHRY and SYGVKD. CDR3 sequence reads: CAIEGQSSYEQYF. The CDR3 bases are TGTGCCATCGAAGGACAGAGCTCCTACGAGCAGTACTTC.

The chain combines TRBV6-4 with TRBJ1-1; unclear D gene. Deletions cut 5 bases from V and 1 base from J, with 14 bases between. Looked up from germline, CDR1 is MRHNA and CDR2 is SNTAGT. The CDR3 totals 15 residues. This chain's CDR3 is CASSPNGLSNTEAFF. In DNA form, the CDR3 reads TGTGCCAGCAGTCCGAATGGACTCTCGAACACTGAAGCTTTCTTT.

The rearrangement uses TRBV25-1 and TRBJ2-5, with a tentative D call TRBD2 (5 bases). The CDR3 contains 15 residues. With 1 base removed from V and 5 bases from J, the gap between germline ends came to 14 bases. CDR1 and CDR2 from the germline V gene are MGHDK and SYGVNS. The chain's CDR3 is CASSEWNLRGETQYF. CDR3 DNA: TGTGCCAGCAGTGAATGGAACCTACGAGGGGAGACCCAGTACTTC.

This clone was seen only once. The chain combines TRBV27 with TRBJ1-2; no clear D. Germline V CDR1 and CDR2: MNHEY, SMNVEV (reference sequence). The V end lost 3 bases, the J end lost 0 bases, and 8 bases lay between the germline ends. There are 14 residues in the CDR3. DNA for the CDR3: TGTGCCAGCAGTTTCCGGGGAGCTAACTATGGCTACACCTTC. Translating it yields CASSFRGANYGYTF.

The count of this clone is one. The chain has TRBV7-9 and TRBJ1-6, with D tentatively TRBD1 (5 bases). This CDR3 region has 15 residues. Germline loops: CDR1 SEHNR, CDR2 FQNEAQ (reference sequence). Trimming pared 5 bases from V and 6 bases from J, leaving 14 bases between. Here the CDR3 reads CASSVEDTFNSPLHF. CDR3 nucleotide sequence: TGTGCCAGCAGCGTCGAGGACACATTTAATTCACCCCTCCACTTT.

The chain uses TRBV5-1 and TRBJ2-1; perhaps TRBD1 as D (6 bases). CDR1 is SGHRS, CDR2 YFSETQ, per germline. The CDR3 length is 16 residues. V was cut by 0 bases and J by 3 bases, with 13 bases left in between. CDR3 coding DNA: TGCGCCAGCAGCTTGGGGGGGCCTACGAGCTACAATGAGCAGTTCTTC. Translation: CASSLGGPTSYNEQFF.